These 9 T cell receptor beta chains were all obtained from the same sample, sequenced in a study of blood T cell repertoires in COVID-19. Profiled with immunoSEQ multiplex PCR; TCRdb holds only in-frame clones, not every one. The sample carries under 8,000 clones, more than 75% recorded once. The sequenced sample was peripheral blood. Receptors originate from a human donor in a cohort sampled during active COVID-19.

The CDR3 DNA reads TGTGCCAGCAGCTTCAGATACGAGCAGTACTTC. Its translation is CASSFRYEQYF. The J gene is TRBJ2-7, the V gene TRBV7-3; D uncertain. The CDR3 spans 11 residues. V lost 3 bases, J lost 4 bases, and 4 bases lay in between. CDR1 and CDR2 from the germline V gene are SGHTA and FQGTGA.

In DNA, the CDR3 is TGCAGCGTGGGACAGGGGCCTTATGGCTACACCTTC. Encoded protein: CSVGQGPYGYTF. The rearrangement joins TRBV29-1 to TRBJ1-2; 10 nucleotides agree with TRBD1. The CDR3 extends over 12 amino acids. Trimming took 6 bases from V and 5 from J; bases not matched to a gene: 3. From germline, CDR1 is SQVTM and CDR2 ANQGSEA.

The chain employs TRBV6-6 and TRBJ1-1, with 8 bases matching TRBD1. Germline CDR1 is MNHNY and CDR2 is SVGAGI (reference sequence). The CDR3 runs 15 residues. Trimming at V came to 4 bases and at J to 3 bases, leaving 7 bases not matched to a gene. The DNA of the CDR3 is TGTGCCAGCAGTTCAAGACAGGGGCGAGACACTGAAGCTTTCTTT. This gives the protein CASSSRQGRDTEAFF.

This rearrangement joins TRBV27 to TRBJ2-7, with 7 bases lining up with TRBD1. Germline CDR1 and CDR2: MNHEY and SMNVEV (reference sequence). Losses at the gene ends were 4 bases for V and 2 bases for J; bases not matched to a gene: 2. The CDR3 covers 13 residues. The chain's CDR3 is CASSWDSTYEQYF. The CDR3 DNA reads TGTGCCAGCAGTTGGGACAGTACCTACGAGCAGTACTTC.

The J gene is TRBJ2-7, the V gene TRBV30, with a tentative D call TRBD2 (6 bases). CDR1 is GTSNPN and CDR2 is SVGIG in the germline V gene (reference sequence). The CDR3 has 14 residues. The germline V and J ends were trimmed by 2 bases and 0 bases, with 11 bases remaining between them. Here the CDR3 DNA reads TGTGCCTGGAGTAACCCTAGCGACTCCTACGAGCAGTACTTC. Protein sequence: CAWSNPSDSYEQYF.

The chain is built from TRBV27 and TRBJ2-7; a possible D gene is TRBD1 (6 bases). This CDR3 spans 12 amino acids. Per germline, CDR1 MNHEY and CDR2 SMNVEV (reference sequence). Trimming removed 5 bases from V and 6 bases from J, with 11 bases in between. The CDR3 region is CASSPPRGEQYF. For the CDR3, the DNA is TGTGCCAGCAGTCCCCCCAGGGGCGAGCAGTACTTC.

The V call is TRBV19, the J call TRBJ2-7, with a possible D match to TRBD1 (5 bases). The germline gives CDR1 LNHDA, CDR2 SQIVND (reference sequence). Trimming removed 1 base at V and 2 bases at J, with 18 bases between. This CDR3 region has 17 residues. CDR3 residues: CASSIGPGAGKAYEQYF. The CDR3 nucleotides read TGTGCCAGTAGTATAGGCCCCGGAGCAGGGAAAGCCTACGAGCAGTACTTC.

The chain joins TRBV9 to TRBJ1-4; the match to TRBD1 covers 8 bases. Germline assignment: CDR1 SGDLS and CDR2 YYNGEE. The length of the CDR3 is 14 residues. Germline trimming cut 4 bases from V and 8 bases from J; bases unmatched to any gene: 7. CDR3 coding DNA: TGTGCCAGCAGCCTCAGACAGGGGAAGGAAAAACTGTTTTTT. Amino acid sequence: CASSLRQGKEKLFF.

The chain carries TRBV28 and TRBJ1-2, with 9 bases identical to TRBD1. Germline V gene lookup returns CDR1 MDHEN and CDR2 SYDVKM. The CDR3 contains 15 residues. The ends lost 6 bases at V and 6 bases at J; junction bases unmatched: 11. CDR3: CASSPPRTGAHGYTF. CDR3 DNA sequence: TGTGCCAGCAGCCCTCCTAGGACAGGGGCCCATGGCTACACCTTC.